This is a list of T cell receptor beta chains from one sample in a study of cytomegalovirus exposure and HLA in healthy donors. Produced via immunoSEQ multiplex PCR; TCRdb's table is partial and in-frame only. The profile shows about 130,000 clones, 80% of them singletons. Sequenced material: PBMCs. Receptor source: a man aged 35 to 55 in good health and CMV-seronegative. CDR3s include the opening cysteine and the closing phenylalanine or tryptophan. A D gene is named only where the DNA matches it firmly. Not all rows give a size; the values are once, few, many and, for expanded clones, a class.

D gene	clone size	V gene	J gene	CDR3 DNA	CDR3 protein
TRBD1	.	TRBV5-1	TRBJ1-6	TGCGCCAGCAGCTTGACAGGGGCAGGGCGGAGTGATTCACCCCTCCACTTT	CASSLTGAGRSDSPLHF
.	.	TRBV7-9	TRBJ2-5	TGTGCCAGCACTCTGGGGGCGGGAGAGACCCAGTACTTC	CASTLGAGETQYF
TRBD2	once	TRBV15	TRBJ2-5	TGTGCCACCAGCGGCCCAGTGGGGGGGATCCCGATCGGGGAGACCCAGTACTTC	CATSGPVGGIPIGETQYF
.	once	TRBV6-5	TRBJ1-5	TGTGCCAGCAGTCAGGGTAAAGGGAATCAGCCCCAGCATTTT	CASSQGKGNQPQHF
.	.	TRBV28	TRBJ1-1	TGTGCCAGCAGTTCTCCAGGAGGCAACACTGAAGCTTTCTTT	CASSSPGGNTEAFF
TRBD1	.	TRBV5-1	TRBJ2-3	TGCGCCAGCAGAGGGGGCAACGCAGATACGCAGTATTTT	CASRGGNADTQYF
TRBD1	.	TRBV4-1	TRBJ2-7	TGCGCCAGCAGCCAAGACAGGGGGTACGAGCAGTACTTC	CASSQDRGYEQYF
TRBD1	.	TRBV7-2	TRBJ1-1	TGTGCCAGCAGGCGACAGGGGAGGAGGCTGGAGGCTTTCTTT	CASRRQGRRLEAFF
.	.	TRBV5-1	TRBJ2-2	TGCGCCAGCAGCGGAGTTGCCACCGGGGAGCTGTTTTTT	CASSGVATGELFF
TRBD2	.	TRBV9	TRBJ2-7	TGTGCCAGCAGCGCCACCGGGACTAGTCTCTCGGAGCAGTACTTC	CASSATGTSLSEQYF
TRBD1	few	TRBV5-1	TRBJ1-1	TGCGCCAGCAGCGAGAACGTGGGACAGTCGAACACTGAAGCTTTCTTT	CASSENVGQSNTEAFF
TRBD2	.	TRBV28	TRBJ2-7	TGTGCCAGCACTACTAGCGGGATTCTCTCCTACGAGCAGTACTTC	CASTTSGILSYEQYF
.	.	TRBV29-1	TRBJ2-6	TGCAGCGCCCAGAGCGACAGAGCTGGGGCCAACGTCCTGACTTTC	CSAQSDRAGANVLTF
TRBD2	.	TRBV6-5	TRBJ2-4	TGTGCCAGCAGTTGGAGCGGGAGGACGAACATTCAGTACTTC	CASSWSGRTNIQYF
TRBD2	.	TRBV6-1	TRBJ2-3	TGTGCCAGCAGTGATCCGGGAGCGGGGGGCACAGATACGCAGTATTTT	CASSDPGAGGTDTQYF
.	few	TRBV18	TRBJ1-5	TGTGCCAGCTCACCGGGTCCGGGGAGCAATCAGCCCCAGCATTTT	CASSPGPGSNQPQHF
.	.	TRBV4-1	TRBJ2-7	TGCGCCAGCAGCCAGTCTCAGGGGCGAACCTACGAGCAGTACTTC	CASSQSQGRTYEQYF
.	.	TRBV14	TRBJ1-2	TGTGCCAGCAGCCAGTCGGAGGCAGGAGGCTACACCTTC	CASSQSEAGGYTF
TRBD1	.	TRBV10-3	TRBJ1-2	TGTGCCATCAGCCAGACAGGGGGAGAGGACGGCTACACCTTC	CAISQTGGEDGYTF
TRBD2	.	TRBV5-1	TRBJ2-1	TGCGCCAGCAGCCTAGGACTAGCGGGAAACAAAGAGCATGAGCAGTTCTTC	CASSLGLAGNKEHEQFF
.	.	TRBV28	TRBJ2-7	TGTGCCAGCAGTTTATATCGGGACTACGAGCAGTACTTC	CASSLYRDYEQYF
TRBD1	.	TRBV5-4	TRBJ1-1	TGTGCCAGCAGCAACCGGGACAGGGTTGGGTACACTGAAGCTTTCTTT	CASSNRDRVGYTEAFF
.	.	TRBV9	TRBJ2-6	TGTGCCAGCAGCGTTGGACACCGCTCTGGGGCCAACGTCCTGACTTTC	CASSVGHRSGANVLTF
TRBD2	.	TRBV5-1	TRBJ2-2	TGCGCCAGCAGGCCGACCGGGACTAGCGGGGGGAACACCGGGGAGCTGTTTTTT	CASRPTGTSGGNTGELFF
.	once	TRBV7-2	TRBJ2-1	TGTGCCAGCACCCTGGGGGGACCTTCCTACAATGAGCAGTTCTTC	CASTLGGPSYNEQFF
.	once	TRBV6-1	TRBJ1-2	TGTGCCAGCAGTGAAAGTGGAGGGGTCTATGGCTACACCTTC	CASSESGGVYGYTF
TRBD2	.	TRBV10-1	TRBJ2-1	TGCGCCAGCAGTCTTTCGGGAGGACCCTACAATGAGCAGTTCTTC	CASSLSGGPYNEQFF
.	few	TRBV21-1	TRBJ2-5	TGTGCCAGCAGCAAAGTACGCGGGGGGGTCCAAGAGACCCAGTACTTC	CASSKVRGGVQETQYF
.	.	TRBV5-1	TRBJ2-3	TGCGCCAGCTCTGAGCGGGTGGGCACAGATACGCAGTATTTT	CASSERVGTDTQYF
.	few	TRBV2	TRBJ2-1	TGTGCCAGCAGTGAAGTACAGTCCTACAATGAGCAGTTCTTC	CASSEVQSYNEQFF
.	.	TRBV6-1	TRBJ2-7	TGTGCCAGCAGGTATAACAGGGCATACGAGCAGTACTTC	CASRYNRAYEQYF
TRBD2	.	TRBV5-1	TRBJ2-3	TGCGCCAGCAGCTGGGGACTAGCGGGGGGGCGGCTCTCAGATACGCAGTATTTT	CASSWGLAGGRLSDTQYF
.	few	TRBV6-1	TRBJ1-4	TGTGCCAGCAGTGAAGTGGGCTCTGATGAAAAACTGTTTTTT	CASSEVGSDEKLFF
.	.	TRBV30	TRBJ1-1	TGTGCCTGGAGCCTGGGGGGTTGGAACACTGAAGCTTTCTTT	CAWSLGGWNTEAFF
TRBD1	.	TRBV18	TRBJ1-2	TGTGCCAGCTCACCACCGGGACAGGACTTTAGCTATGGCTACACCTTC	CASSPPGQDFSYGYTF
.	.	TRBV2	TRBJ1-5	TGTGCCAGCAGTTGGACAGCGAGCAATCAGCCCCAGCATTTT	CASSWTASNQPQHF
TRBD1	.	TRBV28	TRBJ1-5	TGTGCCAGCATCACAGGGGGCGCAGGGCAGCCCCAGCATTTT	CASITGGAGQPQHF
TRBD1	.	TRBV5-1	TRBJ1-5	TGCGCCAGCAGCTTGTCAGGGGGCGGCAATCAGCCCCAGCATTTT	CASSLSGGGNQPQHF
TRBD2	.	TRBV7-2	TRBJ2-3	TGTGCCAGCAGTCTAGCGGGCCCTAGCACAGATACGCAGTATTTT	CASSLAGPSTDTQYF
.	.	TRBV27	TRBJ2-7	TGTGCCAGCAGACCAGGTGGGCGCTCCGCCTACGAGCAGTACTTC	CASRPGGRSAYEQYF
TRBD1	.	TRBV11-2	TRBJ2-2	TGTGCCAGCAGCCCCCAACGGACAGGGGGCCGAACCGGGGAGCTGTTTTTT	CASSPQRTGGRTGELFF
TRBD2	.	TRBV27	TRBJ2-3	TGTGCCAGCAGCCCCACACGACTAGCGGTGAGCACAGATACGCAGTATTTT	CASSPTRLAVSTDTQYF
TRBD2	.	TRBV2	TRBJ2-5	TGTGCCAGCAGTGAAGCTCTCTGGGACTACGAGTACTTC	CASSEALWDYEYF
TRBD2	.	TRBV19	TRBJ2-7	TGTGCCAGTAGTGCAAGGACTAGCGGGGGTTACGAGCAGTACTTC	CASSARTSGGYEQYF
TRBD2	few	TRBV6-1	TRBJ2-1	TGTGCCAGCAGTGAAGTAGCAGGACTAGCGGGGGGGAGCTCCTACAATGAGCAGTTCTTC	CASSEVAGLAGGSSYNEQFF
.	.	TRBV2	TRBJ2-5	TGTGCCAGCAGTGAAGCGCTTTCGGGGTCTTCCGAGACCCAGTACTTC	CASSEALSGSSETQYF
.	.	TRBV6-6	TRBJ2-3	TGTGCCAGCAGTGTCACTTCGTACACAGATACGCAGTATTTT	CASSVTSYTDTQYF
TRBD2	.	TRBV18	TRBJ2-5	TGTGCCAGCTCACCCCCGTGGGCGGGAGCGGGAGAGACCCAGTACTTC	CASSPPWAGAGETQYF
TRBD2	once	TRBV5-1	TRBJ2-7	TGCGCCAGCAGCCAATTAGCGGGAGTCCCCTACGAGCAGTACTTC	CASSQLAGVPYEQYF